The 10 T cell receptor beta chains below come from one sample, sequenced in a study of response to subunit inactivated influenza vaccine. One entry per CDR3 protein, called by TCRdb with MiXCR from the RT-PCR reads. Found here are just under 550,000 distinct CDR3 sequences, under 30% of them singletons; the top ten hold roughly 2.8%. This sample also belongs to another study, concerning T cells expressing NK-cell markers. That paper states: 5'RACE template switching with UMIs produced the TCR beta cDNA.

The sequencing used CD4+ T cells sorted from PBMCs, collected roughly 13 days after vaccination. These receptors all stem from a man aged 50-59 years who received an inactivated influenza vaccine.

The rearrangement links TRBV7-6 to TRBJ2-5; 8 bases are shared with TRBD2. Germline assignment: CDR1 SGHVS and CDR2 FNYEAQ. The V and J ends lost 5 bases and 8 bases, in that order; junction bases with no gene match: 13. The CDR3 has 15 amino acids. The CDR3, as DNA: TGTGCCAGCAGCCAGCCATGGACTAGCCCAAAAACCCAGTACTTC. As protein: CASSQPWTSPKTQYF.

In its sample, this clonotype was seen a few times. The genes are TRBV5-4 and TRBJ2-2; 10 bases agree with TRBD2. Germline CDR1 is SGHNT and CDR2 is YYREEE (reference sequence). The CDR3 runs to 16 residues. J gave up 1 base and V 3 bases, and 3 bases lay outside the gene matches. The CDR3 DNA reads as TGTGCCAGCAGCTCCTGGACTAGCGGGAACACCGGGGAGCTGTTTTTT. Its protein product is CASSSWTSGNTGELFF.

This clonotype was recorded a few times. Relative to the germline gene, one junction end is altered; a read error may explain this. The chain links TRBV28 to TRBJ2-1; 13 nucleotides agree with TRBD2. The CDR3 runs to 12 residues. CDR1 is MDHEN, CDR2 SYDVKM, per germline. CDR3: CASSSGLAGDPF. In DNA form, the CDR3 reads TGTGCCAGCAGTTCCGGACTAGCGGGAGACCCCTTC.

This clonotype came up many times. The gene calls are TRBV20-1 and TRBJ1-3, with TRBD1 matching over 7 bases. Germline loops: CDR1 DFQATT, CDR2 SNEGSKA (reference sequence). This CDR3 comprises 15 residues. Trimming at V came to 3 bases and at J to 3 bases, leaving 8 bases not matched to a gene. The CDR3: CSARAGQDVGNTIYF. The CDR3 nucleotides read TGCAGTGCTAGGGCCGGACAGGACGTTGGAAACACCATATATTTT.

This clonotype has only a few counts. V gene TRBV4-2 combines with J gene TRBJ2-7; D is uncertain. Germline values: CDR1 LGHNA, CDR2 YNFKEQ. Trimming removed 1 base at V and 3 bases at J, with 16 bases between. The length of the CDR3 is 16 residues. CDR3 protein: CASSQGGQYSHYEQYF. The DNA of the CDR3 is TGTGCCAGCAGCCAAGGAGGCCAATACTCCCACTACGAGCAGTACTTC.

This clonotype has just a few counts. The chain couples TRBV5-1 to TRBJ2-1; D tentatively reads TRBD1 or TRBD2 (5 bases each). Germline V gene sequence: CDR1 SGHRS, CDR2 YFSETQ. The length of the CDR3 is 15 residues. V was pared by 4 bases and J by 2 bases, with 13 bases between. The CDR3 loop is CASSIGTEAYNEQFF. CDR3 nucleotides: TGCGCCAGCAGCATCGGGACGGAGGCCTACAATGAGCAGTTCTTC.

This rearrangement joins TRBV29-1 to TRBJ2-1; 10 nucleotides align to TRBD1. The CDR3 extends over 17 amino acids. V lost 7 bases, J lost 0 bases, and 12 bases stayed unmatched. CDR1 and CDR2 (germline): SQVTM, ANQGSEA. The CDR3 nucleotides read TGCAGCGCCCCGGGACAGGGGACTACAAGCTCCTACAATGAGCAGTTCTTC. It specifies CSAPGQGTTSSYNEQFF.

The table lists this clonotype with many counts. The rearrangement uses TRBV12-3 or TRBV12-4 and TRBJ2-5; 9 nucleotides align to TRBD1. Unmatched junction bases numbered 11, after V lost 6 bases and J lost 3 bases. The CDR3 contains 16 residues. This CDR3 is CASRPSPGQGEETQYF. The CDR3 DNA sequence: TGTGCCAGCAGGCCTAGCCCGGGACAGGGAGAAGAGACCCAGTACTTC.

A remark on this clonotype: A much larger clone differs from this one at a single base, so this may be a read error. The chain has TRBV27 and TRBJ2-1; D is undetermined. The V gene's germline CDR1 is MNHEY and CDR2 SMNVEV (reference sequence). V lost 6 bases, J lost 4 bases, and 4 bases lay in between. This CDR3 comprises 11 residues. CDR3 sequence reads: CASRTYNEQFF. CDR3 in DNA: TGTGCCAGCAGGACATACAATGAGCAGTTCTTC.

This clonotype came up many times. The CDR3 DNA reads as TGTGCCAGCAGCCTGATCTCCGGGACATCCTACAATGAGCAGTTCTTC. Amino acids: CASSLISGTSYNEQFF. The chain employs TRBV7-2 and TRBJ2-1; maybe TRBD1 (6 bases). V was clipped by 5 bases and J by 1 base, with 15 bases between them. CDR1 and CDR2 (germline): SGHTA, FQGNSA. This CDR3 is built from 16 residues.